This TCR beta chain was retrieved from a study of molecular identifiers for immune sequencing clone quantification. About the research overall: Five portions were made in replicates from RNA of roughly 20,000 or 100,000 naive CD8 cells, and four underwent sequencing.

TCRdb recomputed calls from the PCR reads with MiXCR, one row per CDR3 protein. The repertoire includes more than 300,000 distinct CDR3 sequences, about 20% of them detected once, and roughly 0.86% sits in the top ten. This clonotype was counted at least ten times. Germline assignment: CDR1 SGHDT and CDR2 YYEEEE. The trim removed 3 bases at V and 1 base at J, leaving 7 bases unmatched. This CDR3 has 15 residues. Sequencing used naive CD8+ T cells from blood, with Jurkat cell RNA spiked in. The subset is: FACS-sorted CD8+CD4-CCR7+CD45RA+ naive T cells. The V call is TRBV5-6, the J call TRBJ2-7; TRBD1 aligns across 7 bases. This TCR was recovered from a human donor in good health. Some libraries in this study had Jurkat cell RNA spiked in. CDR3 nucleotides: TGTGCCAGCAGCTATGGGACAGCCCCTTCCTACGAGCAGTACTTC. This encodes CASSYGTAPSYEQYF.